Below, 8 T cell receptor beta chains from the same sample are listed, as sequenced in a study of cytomegalovirus exposure and HLA in healthy donors. This PCR relied on a set of 60 Vbeta primers and 13 Jbeta primers. Assay: immunoSEQ multiplex PCR; the TCRdb copy retains only in-frame clones and omits some. The sample has roughly 86,000 clones, about two thirds seen once. Sequencing was done on a sample of PBMCs. All receptors come from a woman aged 45-59 years in good health and CMV-seropositive.

The chain has TRBV28 and TRBJ2-7, with D maybe TRBD2 (5 bases). V lost 4 bases and J 5 bases, leaving 18 bases between the germline ends. Germline assignment: CDR1 MDHEN and CDR2 SYDVKM. There are 15 residues in the CDR3. This CDR3 reads CASSYGLALVDEQYF. The CDR3 DNA sequence: TGTGCCAGCAGTTACGGACTGGCCCTGGTGGACGAGCAGTACTTC.

This clone came up a few times. V and J are TRBV5-1 and TRBJ2-6; tentative D call: TRBD1 (6 bases). The length of the CDR3 is 17 residues. Germline CDR1 and CDR2: SGHRS and YFSETQ. With 7 bases removed from V and 2 bases from J, the gap between germline ends came to 19 bases. The CDR3 DNA reads as TGCGCCAGCTCCCCCTCATCAGGGGACGCTGGGGCCAACGTCCTGACTTTC. Translating it yields CASSPSSGDAGANVLTF.

V usage is TRBV9 and J usage is TRBJ2-3; D remains unclear. This CDR3 has 13 residues. The V gene lost 4 bases and the J gene lost 6 bases, with 12 bases spanning the gap. Germline-derived CDR1 and CDR2 are SGDLS and YYNGEE. The CDR3 DNA sequence: TGTGCCAGCAGCCCCCCGTCCTTGGATACGCAGTATTTT. Its protein product is CASSPPSLDTQYF.

The rearrangement uses TRBV19 and TRBJ1-1; D is uncertain. V was pared by 5 bases and J by 0 bases, with 7 bases between. Germline V lookup: CDR1 LNHDA, CDR2 SQIVND (reference sequence). The CDR3 sequence is 13 residues long. This chain's CDR3 is CASSPGLNTEAFF. The CDR3 DNA reads TGTGCCAGTAGTCCCGGGTTGAACACTGAAGCTTTCTTT.

This clone was counted a single time. The DNA of the CDR3 is TGTGCCAGCAGTTCTGACAGTTCCTACGAGCAGTACTTC. This encodes CASSSDSSYEQYF. The chain combines TRBV6-1 with TRBJ2-7, with D maybe TRBD1 (5 bases). The CDR3 is 13 residues long. Germline CDR1 reads MNHNS; CDR2 reads SASEGT. V dropped 5 bases and J dropped 1 base, with 9 bases sitting between them.

This CDR3 reads CASSLGDIYTDTQYF. The CDR3 nucleotides read TGTGCCAGCAGCTTGGGGGACATCTACACAGATACGCAGTATTTT. The chain links TRBV5-6 to TRBJ2-3, with TRBD1 as a possible D gene (6 bases). The CDR3 has 15 amino acids. V was shortened by 0 bases and J by 2 bases, with 10 bases between the two germline ends. CDR1 and CDR2 from the germline V gene are SGHDT and YYEEEE.

The chain uses TRBV7-6 and TRBJ1-2; D is possibly TRBD1 (6 bases). There are 12 residues in the CDR3. V lost 6 bases to trimming and J lost 6 bases, with 11 bases between them. Germline assignment: CDR1 SGHVS and CDR2 FNYEAQ. CDR3 sequence (DNA): TGTGCCAGCAGTCCACACAGGGATGGCTACACCTTC. Protein: CASSPHRDGYTF.

The gene calls are TRBV2 and TRBJ1-1, with D possibly matching TRBD1 (6 bases). Germline V gives CDR1 SNHLY, CDR2 FYNNEI. The CDR3 spans 13 residues. The V end was cut by 5 bases, the J end by 7 bases, with 14 bases between. The CDR3 here is CASSTQGMGEAFF. The CDR3 region has the DNA TGTGCCAGCAGTACTCAGGGGATGGGTGAAGCTTTCTTT.